The clone carrying this TCR beta chain showed up just a few times. Its antigen is currently unknown. Unique molecular identifiers tagged the TCRbeta library. A single record per CDR3 protein comes from TCRdb applying MiXCR to the PCR reads. The sample gives about 830,000 distinct CDR3 sequences, roughly 15% of which show up once; 5% is in the top ten. CDR1 and CDR2 from the germline V gene are LNHNV and YYDKDF (reference sequence). This CDR3 contains 14 residues. V lost 0 bases to trimming and J lost 4 bases, with 9 bases between them. These data belong to a study of T-cell reconstitution after alpha-beta-depleted transplantation in children. Study-wide results and limits: Newly made T cells mostly supplied T-cell counts and diversity one year after transplant. Several hundred expanded graft clones reportedly supplied alpha-beta T cells about two months after transplant. Surviving recipient T cells and thymic progenitors accounted for the high day-60 TCRbeta diversity observed in some patients.

The sequencing here drew on PBMCs, mostly from graft donor cells, taken 360 days after TCRalphabeta/CD19-depleted stem cell transplant. This chain links TRBV15 with TRBJ1-1; TRBD1 might be the D (6 bases). The clonotype comes from a male patient between 10 and 17 years old who had a stem cell transplant for acute lymphoblastic leukemia, so the T cells may come from the graft donor. The CDR3 protein is CATSREQGFTEAFF. The CDR3, as DNA: TGTGCCACCAGCAGAGAGCAGGGGTTCACTGAAGCTTTCTTT.